These 7 T cell receptor beta chains were sequenced from one sample in a study of PD-1 blockade in classical Hodgkin lymphoma. TCRdb's table, derived via immunoSEQ multiplex PCR, lists solely in-frame clones and lacks some. The sample lists around 30,000 clones, 86% seen once, with more than 0.35% in the top ten. Time point noted: cycle 4 day 1 (C4D1), after about 6 weeks of nivolumab. Each patient relapsed following autologous stem cell transplantation, and prior brentuximab vedotin exposure differed. Researchers report purifying CD4+ T cells from thawed PBMCs by magnetic negative selection. Sequenced here: CD4+ T cells from blood, sampled before the fourth cycle of nivolumab. The receptor source for this set is a human donor with classical Hodgkin lymphoma.

This clone is a singleton in its sample. The chain recombines TRBV7-2 with TRBJ2-3; 9 bases match TRBD2. This CDR3 region has 14 residues. Trimming removed 10 bases from V and 1 base from J; junction bases left unmatched: 6. Germline-derived CDR1 and CDR2 are SGHTA and FQGNSA. The CDR3 reads CAKTAGGGTDTQYF. CDR3 nucleotides: TGTGCCAAAACCGCGGGGGGGGGCACAGATACGCAGTATTTT.

This clone has more than one count but fewer than ten. This chain uses TRBV20-1 with TRBJ1-1, with D unclear. The CDR3 totals 11 residues. V lost 2 bases and J 10 bases, leaving 11 bases between the germline ends. Germline CDR1 reads DFQATT; CDR2 reads SNEGSKA (reference sequence). The CDR3 DNA reads as TGCAGTGCTAGAATTGGAGTGGCAGCTTTCTTT. Translating it yields CSARIGVAAFF.

J is TRBJ2-5 and V is TRBV4-1; TRBD1 aligns across 7 bases. The end of the DNA is better explained by TRBJ2-7, so the J call may be wrong. Germline CDR1 reads MGHRA; CDR2 reads YSYEKL. This CDR3 is built from 14 residues. CDR3 amino acids: CASSLLTGTYEQYF. The CDR3 DNA is TGCGCCAGCAGCCTCCTGACAGGGACGTACGAGCAGTACTTC.

This chain joins TRBV6-6 and TRBJ1-2, with D unresolved. The CDR3 is 14 residues long. Per the germline V gene, CDR1 is MNHNY and CDR2 is SVGAGI (reference sequence). V was trimmed by 6 bases and J by 2 bases, leaving 13 bases between them. The CDR3 protein is CASRQPGRNYGYTF. CDR3 nucleotide sequence: TGTGCCAGCAGGCAACCCGGAAGGAACTATGGCTACACCTTC.

The chain is built from TRBV7-2 and TRBJ2-3; TRBD2 matches at 9 bases. Trimming took 0 bases from V and 3 from J; bases not matched to a gene: 7. Germline CDR1 SGHTA, CDR2 FQGNSA. This CDR3 comprises 17 residues. CDR3: CASSLAPRAGGTDTQYF. DNA for the CDR3: TGTGCCAGCAGCTTAGCCCCCAGGGCGGGGGGGACAGATACGCAGTATTTT. Full variable domain (missing parts from reference TRBV7-2 and TRBJ2-3): GAGVSQSPSNKVTEKGKDVELRCDPISGHTALYWYRQSLGQGLEFLIYFQGNSAPDKSGLPSDRFSAERTGGSVSTLTIQRTQQEDSAVYLCASSLAPRAGGTDTQYFGPGTRLTVL.

This sequence joins TRBV6-1 and TRBJ2-3; TRBD2 might be the D (6 bases). Trimming stripped 3 bases from V and 0 bases from J, with 10 bases between. This CDR3 is built from 15 residues. Germline V CDR1 and CDR2: MNHNS, SASEGT. CDR3 DNA: TGTGCCAGCAGTGACTCTCTAGCGAGCACAGATACGCAGTATTTT. Translation gives CASSDSLASTDTQYF.

The table lists this clone with a few counts. This chain links TRBV5-1 with TRBJ1-1, with TRBD1 as a possible D gene (5 bases). Trimming left V 0 bases short and J 10 bases short, with 13 bases between. The CDR3 spans 13 residues. Germline V gives CDR1 SGHRS, CDR2 YFSETQ. DNA of the CDR3: TGCGCCAGCAGCTTGGACCCGGGACTCGGAGCTTTCTTT. Its protein product is CASSLDPGLGAFF.